This TCR beta chain was sequenced during a study of blood T cells in healthy people across ages. The CDR3 runs 14 residues. Germline V gives CDR1 MNHNY, CDR2 SVGAGI (reference sequence). Notes on the study in general: Across samples, TCR beta diversity tracked strongly with naive T cell percentage. The unknown donor CMV status may have confounded expanded clonotype changes.

As regards this clonotype: Its antigen is still unknown.

A sample-barcoded 5' primer and a J-beta primer mix were used in a second PCR of roughly 6 to 11 cycles. Per-sample output comprised a minimum of 3 million paired-end reads containing CDR3. TCRdb reprocessed the 5' RACE reads via MiXCR and lists one record per CDR3 protein. The sample lists 600,000 to 1,000,000 distinct CDR3 sequences, roughly 60% occurring once. Total RNA, at least 6 micrograms per sample, was extracted from PBMCs. The chain combines TRBV6-6 with TRBJ2-5; unclear D gene. The better agreement between TRBJ2-7 and the DNA end casts doubt on the J call. The clonotype was recovered from a young man in good health. The sequenced sample was blood. CDR3 amino acids: CASSSHLRADEQYF. As DNA, the CDR3 is TGTGCCAGCAGTTCCCATCTAAGGGCGGACGAGCAGTACTTC.